A selection of T cell receptor beta chains follows, all from one sample in a study of T cells in Graves' hyperthyroidism and ophthalmopathy. MiXCR, applied by TCRdb to the multiplex PCR reads, yields one record per CDR3 protein. This sample has hundreds of thousands of distinct CDR3 sequences, with around 15% found just once. The sample comprised blood. Every receptor here comes from a woman aged 40 to 50 with Graves' hyperthyroidism. The CDR3 runs from the conserved cysteine through the conserved F or W. The D gene is left open where the match is weak. Rows give clone size only sometimes, using once, few, many, or a class for an expanded clone.

abundance	j_gene	d_gene	v_gene	CDR3nt	CDR3aa
many	TRBJ2-7	TRBD2	TRBV27	TGTGCCAGCAGTTCGCCGAGCGGGAGCTACTACGAGCAGTACTTC	CASSSPSGSYYEQYF
many	TRBJ2-3	TRBD2	TRBV12-5	TGTGCTAGTGGTTTGGGACCACTAGCGGGAGGTGGAGATACGCAGTATTTT	CASGLGPLAGGGDTQYF
many	TRBJ2-5	TRBD2	TRBV12-3/TRBV12-4	TGTGCCAGCAGAGGAGGACTAGCGGATCGGGTACAAGAGACCCAGTACTTC	CASRGGLADRVQETQYF
NA	TRBJ2-2	TRBD1	TRBV5-4	TGTGCCAGCAGCTCGACAGGGGTTAGCGGGGAGCTGTTTTTT	CASSSTGVSGELFF
few	TRBJ2-1	TRBD2	TRBV29-1	TGCAGCGTTGATACAGCGGGAGGGACGGAGCAGTTCTTC	CSVDTAGGTEQFF
many	TRBJ1-5	NA	TRBV28	TGTGCCAGCAGTCCCCCCGATCCGCTTAGCAATCAGCCCCAGCATTTT	CASSPPDPLSNQPQHF
many	TRBJ2-1	NA	TRBV5-1	TGCGCCAGCAGCTATACCAGCGGGTACAATGAGCAGTTCTTC	CASSYTSGYNEQFF
NA	TRBJ1-4	TRBD1	TRBV4-1	TGCGCCAGCAGCCAAGATCTACAGGGGGTTGATGAAAAACTGTTTTTT	CASSQDLQGVDEKLFF
NA	TRBJ2-7	TRBD2	TRBV5-1	TGCGCCAGCAGCATGACTAGCTTGGGAAGCTCGGGGCAGTACTTC	CASSMTSLGSSGQYF
few	TRBJ1-5	NA	TRBV19	TGTGCCAGTAGCCTTCTGGCAGGGCCCCATCAGCCCCAGCATTTT	CASSLLAGPHQPQHF
few	TRBJ2-5	TRBD2	TRBV10-3	TGTGCCATCAGCCTAGCGGGAGACCTAAGGGAGACCCAGTACTTC	CAISLAGDLRETQYF
NA	TRBJ2-1	NA	TRBV6-2/TRBV6-3	TGTGCCAGCAGTCCTAGCCGGGACTTCAGTGAGCAGTTCTTC	CASSPSRDFSEQFF
many	TRBJ2-2	NA	TRBV27	TGTGCCAGCACTGCGGCCAGGGGGGGTTTACCCACCGGGGAGCTGTTTTTT	CASTAARGGLPTGELFF
many	TRBJ2-5	NA	TRBV6-1	TGTGCCAGCAGTGAGTTCGAAGAGACCCAGTACTTC	CASSEFEETQYF
many	TRBJ2-1	NA	TRBV27	TGTGCCAGCAAATTGGCGGACGCGTTGGATGAGCAGTTCTTC	CASKLADALDEQFF
few	TRBJ1-1	NA	TRBV20-1	TGCAGTGCTACCACAGGGTCCTCTCACACTGGAGCTTTCTTT	CSATTGSSHTGAFF
NA	TRBJ2-1	TRBD2	TRBV7-3	TGTGCCAGCAGCTTATCGGCTAGCGGGTTGAGTGAGCAGTTCTTC	CASSLSASGLSEQFF
many	TRBJ1-2	NA	TRBV2	TGTGCCAGCAGTGACGGGGGTTCCTATGGCTACACCTTC	CASSDGGSYGYTF
many	TRBJ2-2	NA	TRBV2	TGTGCCAGCGGGACGGGTATGGGCACCGGGGAGCTGTTTTTT	CASGTGMGTGELFF
many	TRBJ2-4	NA	TRBV6-1	TGTGCCAGCAGTGAGTGGACTGGGGTAGCCAAAAACATTCAGTACTTC	CASSEWTGVAKNIQYF
NA	TRBJ1-3	NA	TRBV7-2	TGTGCCAGCAGCTTATTCGGGGGGGGGGGAAACACCATATATTTT	CASSLFGGGGNTIYF
once	TRBJ2-7	TRBD1	TRBV2	TGTGCCAGCAGTTTAACCAGGGGGCCCAGCGGGTACTACGAGCAGTACTTC	CASSLTRGPSGYYEQYF
NA	TRBJ2-1	TRBD2	TRBV3-1	TGTGCCAGCAGCCAAGGACTAGCGGTTTTGTGCAATGAGCAGTTCTTC	CASSQGLAVLCNEQFF
many	TRBJ2-3	TRBD2	TRBV5-1	TGCGCCAGCAGCATCGGGACTACCAAAGATACGCAGTATTTT	CASSIGTTKDTQYF
many	TRBJ1-5	TRBD1	TRBV2	TGTGCCAGCAGCGGACAGGGGGCCGGCAATCAGCCCCAGCATTTT	CASSGQGAGNQPQHF
few	TRBJ2-1	NA	TRBV19	TGTGCCAGTAGTGCCATGACAGACCTCTCCTACAATGAGCAGTTCTTC	CASSAMTDLSYNEQFF
NA	TRBJ2-3	TRBD2	TRBV19	TGTGCCAGTAGCCCGGGGACTAGCGGAAGGCACGGTACGCAGTATTTT	CASSPGTSGRHGTQYF
many	TRBJ2-7	TRBD2	TRBV28	TGTGCCAGCAGTCCCGTCGGGACTAGCGGGAGCTACGAGCAGTACTTC	CASSPVGTSGSYEQYF
NA	TRBJ2-7	TRBD1	TRBV6-1	TGTGCCAGCAGTCGGACAGGGGGCTTCTACGAGCAGTACTTC	CASSRTGGFYEQYF
many	TRBJ2-1	NA	TRBV3-1	TGTGCCAGCAGCACGCGTAGAGAAGCCTACAATGAGCAGTTCTTC	CASSTRREAYNEQFF
NA	TRBJ2-5	NA	TRBV11-3	TGTGCCAGCAGCTTAAATAAGATTGAGACCCAGTACTTC	CASSLNKIETQYF
many	TRBJ2-1	NA	TRBV11-3	TGTGCCAGCAGCTCCCATTCGCCTATCAGGCAGAATGAGCAGTTCTTC	CASSSHSPIRQNEQFF
many	TRBJ1-5	NA	TRBV27	TGTGCCAGCAGTTTAGGGCCGCCGCAGCCCCAGCATTTT	CASSLGPPQPQHF
many	TRBJ1-1	NA	TRBV28	TGTGCCACCCTTGAGTTAACGAACACTGAAGCTTTCTTT	CATLELTNTEAFF
many	TRBJ1-2	TRBD1	TRBV29-1	TGCAGCGTTCCACCAACCGGGACAGCTAACTATGGCTACACCTTC	CSVPPTGTANYGYTF
many	TRBJ1-1	NA	TRBV7-8	TGTGCCAGCAGCTTATTGGGGCGGGGGAACACTGAAGCTTTCTTT	CASSLLGRGNTEAFF
many	TRBJ2-1	TRBD2	TRBV5-1	TGCGCCAGCAGCTTTTCTAGCGGGAGTAACAATGAGCAGTTCTTC	CASSFSSGSNNEQFF
many	TRBJ2-1	TRBD2	TRBV5-6	TGTGCCAGCAGCTTGAGAATAGGCGGGGGGACCTACAATGAGCAGTTCTTC	CASSLRIGGGTYNEQFF
many	TRBJ1-5	NA	TRBV3-1	TGTGCCAGCAGCCAAGACAGTCGGACTGGGAGCAATCAGCCCCAGCATTTT	CASSQDSRTGSNQPQHF
many	TRBJ2-1	NA	TRBV15	TGTGCCACCAGCAGAGACCCCAGAGGAGGCAATGAGCAGTTCTTC	CATSRDPRGGNEQFF
few	TRBJ2-1	NA	TRBV7-8	TGTGCCAGCAGCTTAGAAGAACTACCTCCGGGGAATGAGCAGTTCTTC	CASSLEELPPGNEQFF
NA	TRBJ1-1	NA	TRBV20-1	TGCAGTGCTAGAATGGGTCTCTTTTCGAACACTGAAGCTTTCTTT	CSARMGLFSNTEAFF
few	TRBJ2-1	TRBD1	TRBV11-3	TGTGCCAGCAGCTTTTCTGGGACAGGGGTCAATGAGCAGTTCTTC	CASSFSGTGVNEQFF
many	TRBJ2-1	TRBD1	TRBV29-1	TGCAGCGTTGTTCCGGACAGGGGCTACAATGAGCAGTTCTTC	CSVVPDRGYNEQFF
NA	TRBJ2-2	TRBD1	TRBV29-1	TGCAGCGACTTGATACAGGGGGCCGGCGGGGAGCTGTTTTTT	CSDLIQGAGGELFF
many	TRBJ2-4	TRBD2	TRBV27	TGTGCCAGCAGTTTCAGACTAGCGGGAGGAACAAACATTCAGTACTTC	CASSFRLAGGTNIQYF
few	TRBJ2-3	NA	TRBV7-9	TGTGCCAGCAGCTCTCCCCAGCTCACAGATACGCAGTATTTT	CASSSPQLTDTQYF
few	TRBJ1-3	NA	TRBV9	TGTGCCAGCAGCACCAGTTCTGGATACTCTGGAAACACCATATATTTT	CASSTSSGYSGNTIYF
NA	TRBJ1-2	TRBD1	TRBV10-3	TGTGCCATCAACTCCAATGACAGGGACAACTATGGCTACACCTTC	CAINSNDRDNYGYTF
few	TRBJ2-2	NA	TRBV28	TGTGCCAGCAGTGCGACCGCCCCCGGAGTAGGGGGACGCACCGGGGAGCTGTTTTTT	CASSATAPGVGGRTGELFF
many	TRBJ1-1	NA	TRBV7-9	TGTGCCAGCAGCTCTGTGAACGAGAAAGCTTTCTTT	CASSSVNEKAFF
NA	TRBJ2-7	NA	TRBV13	TGTGCCAGCAGCTCAGGAGACAGGTTTAGCTCCTACGAGCAGTACTTC	CASSSGDRFSSYEQYF